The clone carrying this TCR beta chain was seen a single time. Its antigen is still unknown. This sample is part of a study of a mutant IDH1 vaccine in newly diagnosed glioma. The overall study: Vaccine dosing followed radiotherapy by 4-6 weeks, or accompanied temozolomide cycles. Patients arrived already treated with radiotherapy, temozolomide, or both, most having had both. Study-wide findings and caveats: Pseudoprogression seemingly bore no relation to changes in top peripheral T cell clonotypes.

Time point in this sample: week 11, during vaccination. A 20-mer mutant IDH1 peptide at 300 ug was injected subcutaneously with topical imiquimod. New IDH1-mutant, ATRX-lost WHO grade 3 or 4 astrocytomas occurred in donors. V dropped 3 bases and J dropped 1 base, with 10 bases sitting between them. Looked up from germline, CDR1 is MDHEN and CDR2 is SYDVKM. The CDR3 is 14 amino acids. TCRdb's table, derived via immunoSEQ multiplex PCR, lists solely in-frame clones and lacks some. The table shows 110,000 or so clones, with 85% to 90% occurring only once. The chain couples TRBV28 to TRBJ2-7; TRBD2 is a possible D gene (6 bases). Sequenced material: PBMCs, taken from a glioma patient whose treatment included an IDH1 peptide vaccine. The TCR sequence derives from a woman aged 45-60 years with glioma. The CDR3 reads CASSFGGSSYEQYF. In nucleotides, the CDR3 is TGTGCCAGCAGTTTTGGAGGGAGTTCCTACGAGCAGTACTTC. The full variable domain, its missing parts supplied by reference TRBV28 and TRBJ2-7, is DVKVTQSSRYLVKRTGEKVFLECVQDMDHENMFWYRQDPGLGLRLIYFSYDVKMKEKGDIPEGYSVSREKKERFSLILESASTNQTSMYLCASSFGGSSYEQYFGPGTRLTVT.